This T cell receptor (beta chain) was identified during a study of blood T cell repertoires in COVID-19. The study drew participants aged about 18 to 95 years from around 24 US areas. Cohort 3 donors counted as recovered after two negative PCRs, clearance, or resolved symptoms. The CDR3 covers 17 residues. Per the germline V gene, CDR1 is MNHEY and CDR2 is SVGEGT. The J segment lost 6 bases and the V segment lost 0 bases, leaving 10 bases of the junction unmatched. Original data processing: Counts of nucleated cells, estimated from reference gene primer amplification, were obtained. Here immunoSEQ multiplex PCR was the method, and the copy in TCRdb shows in-frame clones only, minus some. For V, J and clone size, that table is used; D and trimming come from the DNA. The table shows about 270,000 clones, with approximately 90% occurring only once.

Input material: PBMCs or T cells enriched from blood (not recorded which). This clonotype originated in a woman between 18 and 30 years old who had recovered from COVID-19. The chain recombines TRBV6-2 or TRBV6-3 with TRBJ2-5, with TRBD2 identical over 10 bases. In nucleotides, the CDR3 is TGTGCCAGCAGTTACTCAAGCGGGGGGGCCTCTCCCCAGACCCAGTACTTC. It specifies CASSYSSGGASPQTQYF.